This TCR beta chain was sequenced in a study of CD4 T cells in relation to SARS-CoV-2 and coronaviruses. Study results and caveats: Crossreactive clones expanded significantly less to SARS-CoV-2 than monoreactive clones. Pre-pandemic and post-infection samples never came from the same donor. In roughly two thirds of donors, memory CD4+ clonotypes crossrecognized SARS-CoV-2 and at least one common cold coronavirus spike.

Only in-frame clones appear in the TCRdb table, and some are missing; sequencing was by immunoSEQ multiplex PCR. Of roughly 63,000 clones listed, 85% to 95% are singletons. CD4+ T cells from unexposed donors were obtained before the COVID-19 pandemic (2011-2018). CD4 enrichment then naive enrichment separated naive from memory CD4+ cells. Germline lookup yields CDR1 SGHRS and CDR2 YFSETQ. With V trimmed by 2 bases and J by 2 bases, 10 bases remained unmatched. This CDR3 has 17 amino acids. To note about this clone: Its target is not known.

The J gene is TRBJ1-1, the V gene TRBV5-1, with 9 bases identical to TRBD1. The material sequenced was naive CD4+ T cells from PBMCs. Subset: naive CD4+ T cells isolated by negative enrichment. The TCR originated in a human donor in good health. The CDR3 sequence: CASSLRPRGQGNTEAFF. Here the CDR3 DNA reads TGCGCCAGCAGCTTAAGACCCCGGGGACAGGGTAACACTGAAGCTTTCTTT.